The present TCR beta chain was sequenced within a study of CD8 T cells in Susac syndrome. Study-level background: Six sequenced Susac syndrome patients had clinically active disease, while eight were in remission. Susac syndrome patients were untreated, on corticosteroids with some adding intravenous immunoglobulin, or on intravenous immunoglobulin only.

CD8+ and CD4+ T cells from blood underwent TCR beta sequencing, which was carried out in a high-throughput format. Through negative isolation, CD4+ and CD8+ T cells were obtained, while TEMRA cells were enriched using FACS. Germline V lookup: CDR1 SGHRS, CDR2 YFSETQ. With 4 bases clipped from V and 5 bases from J, the junction kept 7 bases outside the gene matches. This CDR3 has 14 residues. With random hexamers, about 0.5 to 1 ug RNA was reverse transcribed. TCRdb reanalysed the immunoSEQ multiplex PCR reads using MiXCR and keeps one entry per CDR3 protein. The sample yields about 130,000 distinct CDR3 sequences, roughly 94% seen once.

This rearrangement joins TRBV5-1 to TRBJ1-1, with TRBD1 matching over 8 bases. Sequencing used CD8+ T cells from PBMCs. This clonotype was sampled from a human donor with Susac syndrome. The CDR3 DNA follows: TGCGCCAGCAGCAGTGGACAGGGTAAGACTGAAGCTTTCTTT. It codes for CASSSGQGKTEAFF.